These 19 T cell receptor beta chains originate from one sample sequenced in a study of cytomegalovirus exposure and HLA in healthy donors. Vbeta (60) and Jbeta (13) primers were used in the PCR. This table comes from immunoSEQ multiplex PCR, and its TCRdb copy is limited to in-frame clones, with some not included. This sample has over 150,000 clones, with about 80% found just once. The sequenced sample was PBMCs. These receptors all come from a woman in her 30s in good health and CMV-seronegative.

V and J are TRBV28 and TRBJ1-2; 9 bases map to TRBD1. This CDR3 spans 14 amino acids. Trimming took 2 bases from V and 4 from J; bases not matched to a gene: 2. Per the germline V gene, CDR1 is MDHEN and CDR2 is SYDVKM. The CDR3 loop reads CASSLGQGSYGYTF. The CDR3 DNA follows: TGTGCCAGCAGTTTAGGACAGGGGAGCTATGGCTACACCTTC.

The chain has TRBV29-1 and TRBJ1-2; possibly TRBD1 for D (5 bases). The V gene lost 6 bases and the J gene lost 5 bases, with 10 bases spanning the gap. CDR1 is SQVTM, CDR2 ANQGSEA, per germline. CDR3 size: 11 residues. The chain's CDR3 is CSVRQTYGYTF. The CDR3 DNA is TGCAGCGTCCGACAGACGTATGGCTACACCTTC.

The chain couples TRBV15 to TRBJ1-3; 7 bases line up with TRBD1. V was pared by 3 bases and J by 4 bases, with 6 bases of the junction left unmatched. This CDR3 comprises 15 residues. CDR1 is LNHNV and CDR2 is YYDKDF in the germline V gene (reference sequence). The CDR3 bases are TGTGCCACCAGCAGGGGTGGACAGGAGGGAAACACCATATATTTT. Encoded protein: CATSRGGQEGNTIYF.

This clone was picked up one time. The genes are TRBV7-3 and TRBJ2-1; D not certain. Germline-derived CDR1 and CDR2 are SGHTA and FQGTGA. V was trimmed by 3 bases and J by 6 bases, leaving 12 bases between them. The CDR3 covers 14 residues. The DNA for the CDR3 is TGTGCCAGCAGCTTGAACTCCGAGGTCAATGAGCAGTTCTTC. This translates into CASSLNSEVNEQFF.

This chain connects TRBV29-1 to TRBJ2-3, with TRBD2 matching 7 bases. Germline CDR1 reads SQVTM; CDR2 reads ANQGSEA. With V trimmed by 7 bases and J by 6 bases, 16 bases remained unmatched. CDR3 length: 15 residues. The CDR3 loop reads CSAGAGTIWGDTQYF. CDR3 DNA: TGCAGCGCTGGGGCCGGGACTATCTGGGGCGATACGCAGTATTTT.

The chain employs TRBV19 and TRBJ1-1; maybe TRBD1 (6 bases). Trimming pared 8 bases from V and 5 bases from J, leaving 18 bases between. The CDR3 consists of 14 residues. Looked up from germline, CDR1 is LNHDA and CDR2 is SQIVND (reference sequence). CDR3 amino acids: CASRKQGKRTEAFF. CDR3 DNA: TGTGCCAGTCGAAAACAGGGAAAGAGGACTGAAGCTTTCTTT.

This chain uses TRBV13 with TRBJ2-5, with TRBD2 identical over 11 bases. The CDR3 is 16 residues long. Germline CDR1 and CDR2: PRHDT and FYEKMQ (reference sequence). V was pared by 5 bases and J by 5 bases, with 10 bases of the junction left unmatched. The CDR3 sequence is CASSRPTSGSKETQYF. The CDR3, as DNA: TGTGCCAGCAGCCGGCCTACTAGCGGGAGTAAGGAGACCCAGTACTTC.

This chain connects TRBV5-6 to TRBJ2-6; unclear D gene. Trimming removed 2 bases at V and 2 bases at J, with 8 bases between. Germline CDR1 and CDR2: SGHDT and YYEEEE. The CDR3 runs to 15 residues. The CDR3 coding sequence is TGTGCCAGCAGCTTTCCAGAACCTGGGGCCAACGTCCTGACTTTC. As protein: CASSFPEPGANVLTF.

The CDR3 sequence is CASSRGTSGGFYEQYF. The DNA of the CDR3 is TGTGCCAGCAGCCGGGGGACTAGCGGAGGGTTCTACGAGCAGTACTTC. The V call is TRBV5-8, the J call TRBJ2-7; 11 bases map to TRBD2. The germline CDR1 and CDR2 sequences are SGHTS and YDEGEE. The CDR3 is 16 residues long. Trimming removed 4 bases from V and 3 bases from J; junction bases left unmatched: 9.

In nucleotides, the CDR3 is TGTGCCAGCAGTTATGCTTTTGCGGGAGGGAAAGAGACCCAGTACTTC. This sequence encodes CASSYAFAGGKETQYF. The V and J genes are TRBV6-6 and TRBJ2-5, with 9 bases lining up with TRBD2. The CDR3 spans 16 residues. The V segment lost 3 bases and the J segment 3 bases; nucleotides outside the gene matches: 8. Looked up from germline, CDR1 is MNHNY and CDR2 is SVGAGI (reference sequence).

Only one count was recorded for this clone. The chain joins TRBV7-6 to TRBJ2-5, with D unclear. Trimming pared 4 bases from V and 0 bases from J, leaving 6 bases between. The CDR3 totals 13 residues. The germline gives CDR1 SGHVS, CDR2 FNYEAQ. The CDR3 reads CASSSRYQETQYF. The DNA of the CDR3 is TGTGCCAGCAGCTCGCGGTACCAAGAGACCCAGTACTTC.

This clone has just a few counts. This chain connects TRBV7-9 to TRBJ2-1, with no clear D. The germline V gene has CDR1 SEHNR and CDR2 FQNEAQ (reference sequence). V lost 5 bases to trimming and J lost 9 bases, with 8 bases between them. The CDR3 is 11 amino acids. The DNA for the CDR3 is TGTGCCAGCAGCCTTGTTCCTGAGCAGTTCTTC. This gives the protein CASSLVPEQFF.

The chain is built from TRBV5-6 and TRBJ2-7, with TRBD1 matching 7 bases. This CDR3 contains 15 residues. Germline CDR1 and CDR2: SGHDT and YYEEEE. The J segment lost 3 bases and the V segment lost 4 bases, leaving 10 bases of the junction unmatched. CDR3 coding DNA: TGTGCCAGCAGCGGGGCGACAGGGACCTACTACGAGCAGTACTTC. Its protein product is CASSGATGTYYEQYF.

This sequence joins TRBV2 and TRBJ2-7; TRBD2 matches at 8 bases. The CDR3 sequence is 15 residues long. The germline gives CDR1 SNHLY, CDR2 FYNNEI. Losses at the gene ends were 8 bases for V and 2 bases for J; bases not matched to a gene: 11. CDR3 nucleotide sequence: TGTGCCAGCTTGGGTAACGGCGGGGGGACCTACGAGCAGTACTTC. Translated, it gives CASLGNGGGTYEQYF.

This sequence joins TRBV11-3 and TRBJ2-2, with 9 positions matching TRBD2. After removal of 1 base from V and 4 bases from J, the junction contained 4 bases not matched to a gene. Germline-derived CDR1 and CDR2 are SGHNT and YENEEA. The CDR3 has 16 amino acids. Here the CDR3 DNA reads TGTGCCAGCAGCTTAGTAGCGGGGGACATCACCGGGGAGCTGTTTTTT. Its translation is CASSLVAGDITGELFF.

The rearrangement uses TRBV2 and TRBJ2-2, with TRBD2 identical over 9 bases. The CDR3 sequence is 18 residues long. Germline V gene lookup returns CDR1 SNHLY and CDR2 FYNNEI. The J segment lost 0 bases and the V segment lost 6 bases, leaving 11 bases of the junction unmatched. DNA of the CDR3: TGTGCCAGCAGCGATGATCTAGCGGGAACTCCGAACACCGGGGAGCTGTTTTTT. Its protein is CASSDDLAGTPNTGELFF.

Only a few counts were recorded for this clone. The chain joins TRBV19 to TRBJ2-3; TRBD1 might be the D (6 bases). CDR3 size: 17 residues. V was trimmed by 7 bases and J by 2 bases, leaving 22 bases between them. The V gene's germline CDR1 is LNHDA and CDR2 SQIVND (reference sequence). As DNA, the CDR3 is TGTGCCAGTACCCCTACGCCCAGGGGAAGGTCCACAGATACGCAGTATTTT. Residues: CASTPTPRGRSTDTQYF.

The V gene is TRBV7-7, the J gene TRBJ2-3; tentatively, D is TRBD2 (6 bases). Trimming cost V 1 base and J 2 bases, with 10 bases left between them. This CDR3 is 15 amino acids long. Germline V gene data show CDR1 as SSHAT and CDR2 as FNYEAQ (reference sequence). CDR3 amino acids: CASSLGGIPTDTQYF. CDR3 bases: TGTGCCAGCAGCTTAGGCGGGATCCCCACAGATACGCAGTATTTT. Full variable domain (rest looked up from reference TRBV7-7 and TRBJ2-3): GAGVSQSPRYKVTKRGQDVTLRCDPISSHATLYWYQQALGQGPEFLTYFNYEAQPDKSGLPSDRFSAERPEGSISTLTIQRTEQRDSAMYRCASSLGGIPTDTQYFGPGTRLTVL.

This clone has just a few counts. J is TRBJ2-7 and V is TRBV6-5; D is possibly TRBD1 (5 bases). CDR3 length: 13 residues. The germline CDR1 and CDR2 sequences are MNHEY and SVGAGI. Trimming stripped 0 bases from V and 3 bases from J, with 6 bases between. The CDR3 DNA is TGTGCCAGCAGTTACTCACAGGACTACGAGCAGTACTTC. Protein sequence: CASSYSQDYEQYF.